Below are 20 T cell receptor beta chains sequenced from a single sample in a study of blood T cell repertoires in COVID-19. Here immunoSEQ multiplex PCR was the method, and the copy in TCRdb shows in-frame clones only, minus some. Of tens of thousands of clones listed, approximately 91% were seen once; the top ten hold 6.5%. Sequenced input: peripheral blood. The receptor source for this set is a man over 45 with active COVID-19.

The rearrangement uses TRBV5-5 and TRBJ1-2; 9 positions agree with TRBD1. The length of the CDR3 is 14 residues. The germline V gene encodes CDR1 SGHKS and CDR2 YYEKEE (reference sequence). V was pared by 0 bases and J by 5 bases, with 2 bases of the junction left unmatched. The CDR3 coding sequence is TGTGCCAGCAGCTTGGGACAGGGGGGATATGGCTACACCTTC. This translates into CASSLGQGGYGYTF. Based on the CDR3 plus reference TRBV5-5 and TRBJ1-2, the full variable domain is DAGVTQSPTHLIKTRGQQVTLRCSPISGHKSVSWYQQVLGQGPQFIFQYYEKEERGRGNFPDRFSARQFPNYSSELNVNALLLGDSALYLCASSLGQGGYGYTFGSGTRLTVV.

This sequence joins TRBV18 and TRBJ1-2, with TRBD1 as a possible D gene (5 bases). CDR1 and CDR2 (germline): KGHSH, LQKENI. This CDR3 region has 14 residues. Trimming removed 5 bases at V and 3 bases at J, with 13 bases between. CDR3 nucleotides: TGTGCCAGCTCAACCCAGGGTCTGGACTATGGCTACACCTTC. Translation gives CASSTQGLDYGYTF.

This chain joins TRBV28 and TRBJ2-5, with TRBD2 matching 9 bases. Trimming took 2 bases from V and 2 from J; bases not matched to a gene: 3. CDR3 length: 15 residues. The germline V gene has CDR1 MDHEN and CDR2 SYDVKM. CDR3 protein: CASSLMLAGQETQYF. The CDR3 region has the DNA TGTGCCAGCAGTTTAATGCTAGCGGGGCAAGAGACCCAGTACTTC. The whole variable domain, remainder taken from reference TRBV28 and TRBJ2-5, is DVKVTQSSRYLVKRTGEKVFLECVQDMDHENMFWYRQDPGLGLRLIYFSYDVKMKEKGDIPEGYSVSREKKERFSLILESASTNQTSMYLCASSLMLAGQETQYFGPGTRLLVL.

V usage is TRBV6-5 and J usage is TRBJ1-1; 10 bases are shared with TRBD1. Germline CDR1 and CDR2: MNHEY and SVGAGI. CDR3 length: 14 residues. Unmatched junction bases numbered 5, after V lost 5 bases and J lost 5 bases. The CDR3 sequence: CASSPRTGGTEAFF. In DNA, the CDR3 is TGTGCCAGCAGTCCCCGGACAGGGGGGACTGAAGCTTTCTTT.

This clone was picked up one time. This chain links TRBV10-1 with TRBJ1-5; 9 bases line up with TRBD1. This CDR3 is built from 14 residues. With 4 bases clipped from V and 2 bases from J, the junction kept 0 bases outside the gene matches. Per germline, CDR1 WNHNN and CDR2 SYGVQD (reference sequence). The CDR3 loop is CASSGTGGNQPQHF. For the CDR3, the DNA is TGCGCCAGCAGTGGGACAGGGGGCAATCAGCCCCAGCATTTT.

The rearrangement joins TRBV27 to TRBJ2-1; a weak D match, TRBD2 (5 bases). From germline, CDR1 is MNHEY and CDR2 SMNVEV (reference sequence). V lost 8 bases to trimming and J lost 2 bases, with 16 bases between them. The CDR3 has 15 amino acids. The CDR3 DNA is TGTGCCAGCGGCGTCAGCGGAAGACCCTACAATGAGCAGTTCTTC. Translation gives CASGVSGRPYNEQFF.

The CDR3 nucleotides read TGCGCCAGCAGCCTAGGGACTAGCCTTTTTAGCACAGATACGCAGTATTTT. Its translation is CASSLGTSLFSTDTQYF. The chain is built from TRBV4-1 and TRBJ2-3; 9 bases are shared with TRBD2. V was pared by 4 bases and J by 0 bases, with 8 bases of the junction left unmatched. Germline values: CDR1 MGHRA, CDR2 YSYEKL. CDR3 length: 17 amino acids.

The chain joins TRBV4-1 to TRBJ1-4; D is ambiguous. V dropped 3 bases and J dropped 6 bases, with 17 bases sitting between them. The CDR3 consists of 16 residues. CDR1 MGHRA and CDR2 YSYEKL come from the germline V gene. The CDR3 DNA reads TGCGCCAGCAGCCATCAGGCGACGACTAGGCATGAAAAACTGTTTTTT. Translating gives CASSHQATTRHEKLFF.

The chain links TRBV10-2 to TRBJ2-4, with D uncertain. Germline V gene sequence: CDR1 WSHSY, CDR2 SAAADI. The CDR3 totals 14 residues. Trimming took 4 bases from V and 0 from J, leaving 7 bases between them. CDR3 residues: CASSGSLAKNIQYF. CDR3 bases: TGCGCCAGCAGTGGTAGTCTAGCCAAAAACATTCAGTACTTC.

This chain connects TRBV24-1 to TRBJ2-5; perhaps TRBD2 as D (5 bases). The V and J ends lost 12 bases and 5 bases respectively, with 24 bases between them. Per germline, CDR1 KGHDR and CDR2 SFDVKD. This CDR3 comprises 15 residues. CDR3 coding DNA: TGTGCCGTCGGCGGGCTTAGTGACCGAATGGAGACCCAGTACTTC. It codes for CAVGGLSDRMETQYF.

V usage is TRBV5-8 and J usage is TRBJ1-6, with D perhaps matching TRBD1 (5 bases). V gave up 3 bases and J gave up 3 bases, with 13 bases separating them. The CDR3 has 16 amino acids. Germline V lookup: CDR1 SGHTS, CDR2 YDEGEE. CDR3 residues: CASSSRTLDYNSPLHF. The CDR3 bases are TGTGCCAGCAGCTCAAGGACACTGGACTATAATTCACCCCTCCACTTT.

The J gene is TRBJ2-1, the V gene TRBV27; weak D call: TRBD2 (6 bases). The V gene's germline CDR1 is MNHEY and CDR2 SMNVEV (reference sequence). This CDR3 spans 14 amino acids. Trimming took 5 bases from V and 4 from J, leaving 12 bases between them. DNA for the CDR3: TGTGCCAGCAGTACCCGGGAGAAGTACAATGAGCAGTTCTTC. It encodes CASSTREKYNEQFF.

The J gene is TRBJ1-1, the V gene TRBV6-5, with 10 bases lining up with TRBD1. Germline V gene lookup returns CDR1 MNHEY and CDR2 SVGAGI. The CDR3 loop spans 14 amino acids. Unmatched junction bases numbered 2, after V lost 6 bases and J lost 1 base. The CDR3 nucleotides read TGTGCCAGCAGCGGGGACAGGGGGAACACTGAAGCTTTCTTT. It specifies CASSGDRGNTEAFF.

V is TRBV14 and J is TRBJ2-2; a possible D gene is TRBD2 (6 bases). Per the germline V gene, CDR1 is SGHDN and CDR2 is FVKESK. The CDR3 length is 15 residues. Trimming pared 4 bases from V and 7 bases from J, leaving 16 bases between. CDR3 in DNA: TGTGCCAGCAGCCGGGAGGTAGCGATCGGCGGGGAGCTGTTTTTT. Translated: CASSREVAIGGELFF.

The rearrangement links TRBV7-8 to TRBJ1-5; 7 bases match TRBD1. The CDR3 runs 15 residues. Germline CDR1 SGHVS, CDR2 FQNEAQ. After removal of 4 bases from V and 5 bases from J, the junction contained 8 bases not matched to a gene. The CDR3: CASSWNRGGDQPQHF. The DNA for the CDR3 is TGTGCCAGCAGCTGGAACAGGGGTGGCGATCAGCCCCAGCATTTT. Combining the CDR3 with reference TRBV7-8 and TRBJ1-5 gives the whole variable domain GAGVSQSPRYKVAKRGQDVALRCDPISGHVSLFWYQQALGQGPEFLTYFQNEAQLDKSGLPSDRFFAERPEGSVSTLKIQRTQQEDSAVYLCASSWNRGGDQPQHFGDGTRLSIL.

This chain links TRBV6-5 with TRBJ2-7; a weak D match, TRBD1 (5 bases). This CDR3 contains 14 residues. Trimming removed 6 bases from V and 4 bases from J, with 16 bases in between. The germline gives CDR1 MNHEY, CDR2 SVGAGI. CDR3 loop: CASRGTGWGYEQYF. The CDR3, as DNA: TGTGCCAGCAGGGGCACAGGTTGGGGATACGAGCAGTACTTC.

The CDR3 DNA is TGTGCCTGGACCCACGGGGGTTATGAGCAGTTCTTC. Translation: CAWTHGGYEQFF. The chain carries TRBV30 and TRBJ2-1, with D possibly being TRBD2 (6 bases). Trimming pared 4 bases from V and 8 bases from J, leaving 12 bases between. The CDR3 extends over 12 amino acids. Germline V lookup: CDR1 GTSNPN, CDR2 SVGIG (reference sequence).

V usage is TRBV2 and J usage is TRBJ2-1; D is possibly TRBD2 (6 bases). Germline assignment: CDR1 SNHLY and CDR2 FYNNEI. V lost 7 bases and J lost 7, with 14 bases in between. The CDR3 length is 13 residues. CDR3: CASTPVTRNEQFF. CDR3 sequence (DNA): TGTGCCAGCACGCCCGTGACTAGAAATGAGCAGTTCTTC.

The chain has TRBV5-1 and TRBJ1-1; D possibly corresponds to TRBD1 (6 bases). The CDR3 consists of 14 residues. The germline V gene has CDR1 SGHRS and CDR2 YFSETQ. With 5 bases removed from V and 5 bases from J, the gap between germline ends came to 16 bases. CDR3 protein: CASRPNRVGTEAFF. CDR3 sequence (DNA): TGCGCCAGCAGACCCAACAGGGTGGGTACTGAAGCTTTCTTT.

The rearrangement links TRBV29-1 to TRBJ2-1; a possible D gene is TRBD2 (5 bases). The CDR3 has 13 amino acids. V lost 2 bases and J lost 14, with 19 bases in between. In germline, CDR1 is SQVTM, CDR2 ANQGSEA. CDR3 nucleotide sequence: TGCAGCGTTGAACCCTCGACTACCCATCACGAGTTCTTC. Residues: CSVEPSTTHHEFF.